This record concerns one T cell receptor beta chain sequence. Its target is unknown. The source of the sample is a study of tumor-infiltrating lymphocytes in localized non-small cell lung cancer. Study-wide findings and caveats: Different pieces of the same tissue were used for each assay.

Clones were sequenced by immunoSEQ multiplex PCR, and TCRdb holds only the in-frame ones, with some missing. This sample has around 17,000 clones, with 65% to 80% found just once. CDR3 length equals 13 residues. V lost 6 bases, J lost 5 bases, and 7 bases stayed unmatched. Per the germline V gene, CDR1 is MGHDK and CDR2 is SYGVNS. This rearrangement joins TRBV25-1 to TRBJ2-7, with 7 bases lining up with TRBD1. The sequence was obtained from a human donor with non-small cell lung cancer. The sample comprised lung tumor tissue. In nucleotides, the CDR3 is TGTGCCAGCAGCAGACAGGGTCGGGACGAGCAGTACTTC. This codes for CASSRQGRDEQYF.